Listed below are T cell receptor beta chains from one sample, sequenced in a study of T-cell memory formation after mild COVID-19. TCRdb independently ran MiXCR on the 5' RACE reads; one entry per CDR3 protein. Of 450,000 to 700,000 distinct CDR3 sequences listed, around 17% were seen once; the top ten hold 12%. The material sequenced was PBMCs or a T cell subset sorted from them (not recorded which). The receptor set was obtained from an adult woman who had mild COVID-19 (a few samples of this study predate the infection). Cell type and time point are not known. Each CDR3 is given with its conserved first and last residue. Fields, in order: D gene, V gene, CDR3 length, J gene, clone size, CDR3 protein, CDR3 DNA. D genes are given only for firm matches. Size is stated for part of the rows, as once, few or many counts, or as a class when the clone is expanded.

>NA|TRBV4-1|14|TRBJ2-7|few
CASSWESMGYEQYF
TGCGCCAGCAGCTGGGAATCTATGGGCTACGAGCAGTACTTC
>NA|TRBV9|12|TRBJ1-2|few
CASSVGSIGYTF
TGTGCCAGCAGCGTGGGCTCTATAGGCTACACCTTC
>TRBD2|TRBV20-1|13|TRBJ2-2|NA
CSAVGLVTGELFF
TGCAGTGCCGTCGGACTAGTCACCGGGGAGCTGTTTTTT
>NA|TRBV7-6|14|TRBJ2-7|many
CASSLGVRDYEQYF
TGTGCCAGCAGCTTAGGGGTGAGGGACTACGAGCAGTACTTC
>TRBD1|TRBV12-3/TRBV12-4|16|TRBJ2-7|NA
CASSLAAGQGRYEQYF
TGTGCCAGCAGTTTAGCCGCGGGACAGGGGAGGTACGAGCAGTACTTC
>TRBD1|TRBV6-5|13|TRBJ1-2|few
CASSYSTGGGYTF
TGTGCCAGCAGTTACTCGACAGGGGGCGGCTACACCTTC
>NA|TRBV4-2|15|TRBJ1-4|NA
CASSQETTGYEKLFF
TGTGCCAGCAGCCAAGAGACAACGGGGTATGAAAAACTGTTTTTT
>TRBD2|TRBV4-3|14|TRBJ2-1|few
CAISRTSGNNEQFF
TGCGCCATCTCTAGGACTAGCGGGAACAATGAGCAGTTCTTC
>NA|TRBV4-1|16|TRBJ2-7|NA
CASSQTGHRSSYEQYF
TGCGCCAGCAGCCAAACGGGACACAGGAGCTCCTACGAGCAGTACTTC
>TRBD2|TRBV6-1|17|TRBJ2-3|few
CASSEGFRGGPGDTQYF
TGTGCCAGCAGTGAAGGTTTCCGCGGGGGGCCAGGCGATACGCAGTATTTT
>NA|TRBV6-5|12|TRBJ2-2|few
CASSYLGRELFF
TGTGCCAGCAGTTACCTGGGGAGGGAGCTGTTTTTT
>TRBD2|TRBV7-2|14|TRBJ2-7|NA
CASSSLAGVYEQYF
TGTGCCAGCAGCTCCCTAGCGGGAGTGTACGAGCAGTACTTC
>NA|TRBV6-2/TRBV6-3|12|TRBJ2-7|NA
CARNRATYEQYF
TGTGCCAGAAACAGGGCTACCTACGAGCAGTACTTC
>TRBD1|TRBV25-1|15|TRBJ1-6|NA
CASSEGRGPNSPLHF
TGTGCCAGCAGTGAAGGTAGGGGGCCCAATTCACCCCTCCACTTT
>NA|TRBV7-9|15|TRBJ1-1|few
CASSLDIGTAGEAFF
TGTGCCAGCAGCTTAGATATAGGCACGGCGGGTGAAGCTTTCTTT
>NA|TRBV12-3/TRBV12-4|9|TRBJ1-1|once
CASGLEAFF
TGTGCCAGCGGCCTTGAAGCTTTCTTT
>NA|TRBV9|18|TRBJ1-3|few
CASSVARTAQSSGNTIYF
TGTGCCAGCAGCGTAGCTCGGACAGCCCAGAGCTCTGGAAACACCATATATTTT
>NA|TRBV19|13|TRBJ1-3|NA
CATHASSGNTIYF
TGTGCCACACATGCCAGCTCTGGAAACACCATATATTTT
>NA|TRBV3-1|14|TRBJ2-7|few
CASSQGPDFYEQYF
TGTGCCAGCAGCCAAGGACCAGATTTCTACGAGCAGTACTTC
>NA|TRBV7-9|16|TRBJ2-1|few
CASSLVRGNMYNEQFF
TGTGCCAGCAGCTTAGTTCGCGGGAATATGTACAATGAGCAGTTCTTC
>NA|TRBV3-1|15|TRBJ2-7|few
CASSQDGGEGYEQYF
TGTGCCAGCAGCCAAGACGGCGGAGAGGGGTACGAGCAGTACTTC
>TRBD2|TRBV7-6|14|TRBJ2-2|NA
CASSFLAGGRELFF
TGTGCCAGCAGCTTCTTAGCGGGGGGCCGGGAGCTGTTTTTT
>TRBD1|TRBV6-5|14|TRBJ1-2|NA
CASSPDRGRYGYTF
TGTGCCAGCAGTCCGGACAGGGGGCGTTATGGCTACACCTTC
>NA|TRBV20-1|11|TRBJ2-7|NA
CSARLSGEQYF
TGCAGTGCTAGACTGTCGGGCGAGCAGTACTTC
>NA|TRBV18|14|TRBJ2-3|many
CASSPSSLGDTQYF
TGTGCCAGCTCACCGAGCTCTCTGGGTGATACGCAGTATTTT
>TRBD2|TRBV5-4|15|TRBJ2-3|few
CASRGTSGRTDTQYF
TGTGCCAGCAGAGGAACTAGCGGGAGGACAGATACGCAGTATTTT
>NA|TRBV6-5|15|TRBJ2-7|NA
CASSSVEAGSYEQYF
TGTGCCAGCAGTAGTGTTGAAGCCGGGAGCTACGAGCAGTACTTC
>NA|TRBV7-9|15|TRBJ2-3|few
CASSPWRTRAGTQYF
TGTGCCAGCAGTCCTTGGCGGACCCGGGCAGGTACGCAGTATTTT
>NA|TRBV7-9|16|TRBJ1-5|few
CASSLGPGAAAQPQHF
TGTGCCAGCAGCTTAGGTCCAGGGGCGGCGGCTCAGCCCCAGCATTTT
>TRBD2|TRBV12-3/TRBV12-4|19|TRBJ2-3|few
CASSLTSGGTLPPTDTQYF
TGTGCCAGCAGTTTAACCAGCGGGGGAACACTACCACCCACAGATACGCAGTATTTT
>NA|TRBV5-6|15|TRBJ2-2|NA
CASSLGRGSTGELFF
TGTGCCAGCAGTCTGGGACGGGGGAGCACCGGGGAGCTGTTTTTT
>TRBD2|TRBV10-3|16|TRBJ2-1|few
CAISEGGLADDGEQFF
TGTGCCATCAGTGAAGGGGGACTAGCGGACGATGGTGAGCAGTTCTTC
>TRBD2|TRBV24-1|15|TRBJ2-2|once
CATSAASGSTGELFF
TGTGCCACCAGTGCGGCTAGCGGGAGTACCGGGGAGCTGTTTTTT
>NA|TRBV20-1|13|TRBJ1-1|NA
CSASKGGNTEAFF
TGCAGTGCTAGTAAAGGGGGAAACACTGAAGCTTTCTTT
>TRBD2|TRBV2|15|TRBJ2-5|NA
CASSGWTSGSITQYF
TGTGCCAGCAGTGGGTGGACTAGCGGTTCAATTACCCAGTACTTC
>NA|TRBV5-4|14|TRBJ2-7|NA
CASSTPGTSYEQYF
TGTGCCAGCAGCACCCCCGGGACCTCCTACGAGCAGTACTTC
>TRBD2|TRBV7-3|19|TRBJ2-4|NA
CASSASTSGRAGDKNIQYF
TGTGCCAGCAGCGCATCGACTAGCGGGAGGGCCGGGGACAAAAACATTCAGTACTTC
>NA|TRBV5-1|14|TRBJ2-5|few
CASSPTRNPETQYF
TGCGCCAGCAGCCCTACCCGGAATCCGGAGACCCAGTACTTC
>TRBD2|TRBV27|15|TRBJ2-7|NA
CASSLGSSGIYEQYF
TGTGCCAGCAGTTTGGGGTCTAGCGGGATCTACGAGCAGTACTTC
>NA|TRBV9|12|TRBJ1-4|NA
CASAGVNEKLFF
TGTGCCAGCGCCGGTGTTAATGAAAAACTGTTTTTT
>NA|TRBV5-1|15|TRBJ2-1|NA
CASSNGGANYNEQFF
TGCGCCAGCAGCAATGGGGGGGCCAACTACAATGAGCAGTTCTTC
>NA|TRBV3-1|15|TRBJ1-1|few
CASSPFHSQGTEAFF
TGTGCCAGCAGCCCATTTCACTCTCAAGGCACTGAAGCTTTCTTT
>NA|TRBV21-1|16|TRBJ1-1|NA
CASSKVQGRREAEAFF
TGTGCCAGCAGCAAAGTGCAGGGAAGGAGAGAAGCTGAAGCTTTCTTT
>NA|TRBV6-2/TRBV6-3|14|TRBJ1-2|once
CASSYAEWSGGYTF
TGTGCCAGCAGTTATGCGGAATGGTCTGGCGGCTACACCTTC
>NA|TRBV12-3/TRBV12-4|15|TRBJ1-3|many
CASRLRGGTGNTIYF
TGTGCCAGCAGACTCCGAGGGGGGACTGGAAACACCATATATTTT
>TRBD2|TRBV30|15|TRBJ2-1|once
CAWSPPFRGGQEQFF
TGTGCCTGGAGTCCCCCCTTCCGGGGGGGCCAGGAGCAGTTCTTC
>TRBD1|TRBV25-1|13|TRBJ1-1|once
CASKNRGSTEAFF
TGTGCCAGCAAGAACAGGGGAAGCACTGAAGCTTTCTTT
>TRBD1|TRBV29-1|12|TRBJ1-1|NA
CSLPGTGAEAFF
TGCAGCCTACCAGGGACAGGGGCTGAAGCTTTCTTT
>NA|TRBV5-4|14|TRBJ2-7|NA
CASSGAGASYEQYF
TGTGCCAGCAGCGGCGCAGGGGCTTCCTACGAGCAGTACTTC
>TRBD2|TRBV5-1|15|TRBJ2-3|NA
CASSKRTSGTDTQYF
TGCGCCAGCAGCAAGAGGACTAGCGGAACAGATACGCAGTATTTT
>TRBD2|TRBV5-4|16|TRBJ2-4|few
CASSSGGAGTKNIQYF
TGTGCCAGCAGCTCCGGGGGGGCCGGGACCAAAAACATTCAGTACTTC
>TRBD2|TRBV19|15|TRBJ2-7|NA
CASRTSGGKSYEQYF
TGTGCCAGTAGGACTAGCGGGGGGAAGTCCTACGAGCAGTACTTC
>TRBD2|TRBV12-3/TRBV12-4|15|TRBJ2-7|NA
CASSAAGGSNYEQYF
TGTGCCAGCAGTGCAGCGGGAGGGTCTAACTACGAGCAGTACTTC
>NA|TRBV18|14|TRBJ1-4|NA
CASQLRGINEKLFF
TGTGCCAGCCAGCTCCGGGGGATCAATGAAAAACTGTTTTTT
>NA|TRBV3-1|16|TRBJ2-7|NA
CASSQDLPGTGDEQYF
TGTGCCAGCAGCCAAGATTTGCCAGGGACGGGGGACGAGCAGTACTTC
>NA|TRBV7-2|15|TRBJ2-7|NA
CASSLGGSRTYEQYF
TGTGCCAGCAGCTTAGGGGGTAGCAGAACCTACGAGCAGTACTTC
>NA|TRBV5-1|21|TRBJ1-1|few
CASSLVGFGLAGGKMNTEAFF
TGCGCCAGCAGCTTGGTGGGGTTTGGGCTCGCAGGAGGGAAGATGAACACTGAAGCTTTCTTT